This T cell receptor (beta chain) was profiled in a study of cytomegalovirus exposure and HLA in healthy donors. On the study more broadly: A prior analysis found 100 million to 140 million unique TCR beta sequences from around 180 million T cells.

Use of 60 Vbeta and 13 Jbeta primers characterized the PCR. The assay was immunoSEQ multiplex PCR, and TCRdb's table has in-frame clones only and misses some. The profile covers fewer than 200,000 clones, with roughly 76% appearing a single time and about 13% taken by the ten largest. Specimen: PBMCs. The sequence came from a woman aged 50 to 60 in good health and CMV-seronegative.

The CDR3 coding sequence is TGTGCCAGCAGCTTAGCGCGCGGGGGGGGCAGTTCAACCTACGAGCAGTACTTC. Its translation is CASSLARGGGSSTYEQYF. The chain joins TRBV7-2 to TRBJ2-7, with TRBD2 identical over 9 bases. The germline CDR1 and CDR2 sequences are SGHTA and FQGNSA. The CDR3 loop spans 18 amino acids. The ends lost 0 bases at V and 2 bases at J; junction bases unmatched: 11.